This T cell receptor beta chain was identified during a study of stem cell transplantation in POMP-related autoinflammatory disease. The germline V gene has CDR1 SGHAT and CDR2 FQDESV (reference sequence). This CDR3 region has 13 residues. Trimming shortened V by 2 bases and J by 2 bases, and 6 bases separated the two germline ends. This clone appeared once. Some clones are missing from TCRdb's copy, which holds only in-frame ones; the method was immunoSEQ multiplex PCR. The table records 68,000 or so clones, approximately 90% of them present only once. Sequencing was performed on CD4+ T cells from PBMCs, taken after stem cell transplantation. The sequence was collected from a human patient with POMP-related autoinflammation and immune dysregulation (PRAID). Some T cells may be graft donor cells. The chain couples TRBV11-1 to TRBJ1-1, with unresolved D. The CDR3 DNA follows: TGTGCCAGCAGCTTAACCACTAACACTGAAGCTTTCTTT. Encoded protein: CASSLTTNTEAFF.